Ten or more counts support the clone carrying this T cell receptor beta chain. TCR beta CDR3 regions were amplified from RNA. With the HTBI primer set, the TCR CDR3 went through a first round of RT-PCR. TCRdb ran MiXCR on the multiplex PCR reads and lists one entry per CDR3 protein. In the table there are approximately 520,000 distinct CDR3 sequences, 20% to 25% of which are singletons. The entry originates in a study of T cells in Graves' hyperthyroidism and ophthalmopathy. This CDR3 has 12 amino acids. Trimming removed 7 bases from V and 5 bases from J, with 14 bases in between. Germline V gene data show CDR1 as SQVTM and CDR2 as ANQGSEA.

The specimen sequenced was blood. The rearrangement uses TRBV29-1 and TRBJ2-5; D unresolved. The source is a young man with Graves' hyperthyroidism. This CDR3 is CSANELVETQYF. In DNA, the CDR3 is TGCAGCGCCAACGAACTCGTGGAGACCCAGTACTTC.